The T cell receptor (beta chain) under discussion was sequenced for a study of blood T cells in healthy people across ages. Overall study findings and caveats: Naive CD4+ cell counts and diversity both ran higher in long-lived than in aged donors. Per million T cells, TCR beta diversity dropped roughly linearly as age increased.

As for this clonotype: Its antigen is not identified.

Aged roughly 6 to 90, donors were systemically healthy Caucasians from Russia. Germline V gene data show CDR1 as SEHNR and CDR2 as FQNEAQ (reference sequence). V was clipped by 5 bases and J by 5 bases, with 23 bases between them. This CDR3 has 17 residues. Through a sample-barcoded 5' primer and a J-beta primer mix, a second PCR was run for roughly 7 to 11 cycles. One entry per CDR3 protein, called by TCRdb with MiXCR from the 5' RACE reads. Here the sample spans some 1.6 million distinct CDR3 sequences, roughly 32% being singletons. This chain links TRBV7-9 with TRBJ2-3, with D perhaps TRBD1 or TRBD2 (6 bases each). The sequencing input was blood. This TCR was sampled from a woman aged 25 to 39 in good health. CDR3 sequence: CASSLTFSGFRGDTQYF. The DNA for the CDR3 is TGTGCCAGCAGCCTCACCTTTAGCGGCTTCAGGGGAGATACGCAGTATTTT.